This is a list of T cell receptor beta chains from one sample in a study of chemoradiotherapy in HPV16-positive cancers. The data were produced by immunoSEQ multiplex PCR, yet TCRdb's version contains in-frame clones alone and is incomplete. Among approximately 9,700 clones, over 60% were seen once, and the ten largest hold approximately 13%. Source: tumor tissue, taken from a patient who underwent chemoradiotherapy. The receptors stem from a human donor with HPV-associated anogenital cancer. CDR3s include the opening cysteine and the closing phenylalanine or tryptophan. Fields, in order: D gene, J gene, clone size, V gene, CDR3 length, CDR3 DNA, CDR3 protein. The D gene is left open where the match is weak. Clone sizes are given selectively: once, few, many, or a class where the clone is expanded.

.	TRBJ1-2	once	TRBV7-8	14	TGTGCCAGCAGCCGACGCGTGGGGACGTACGACTACACCTTC	CASSRRVGTYDYTF
TRBD1	TRBJ1-1	once	TRBV5-1	16	TGCGCCAGCAGCCCACGGACAGGAGCCTCGAACACTGAAGCTTTCTTT	CASSPRTGASNTEAFF
.	TRBJ1-5	.	TRBV19	16	TGTGCCAGTAGTATGAGAGACAGGAGGCGCAATCAGCCCCAGCATTTT	CASSMRDRRRNQPQHF
.	TRBJ1-3	few	TRBV5-1	16	TGCGCCAGCAGCTTGAGAGCAGGGACTGGCGGAAACACCATATATTTT	CASSLRAGTGGNTIYF
.	TRBJ2-1	.	TRBV7-2	14	TGTGCCAGCAGCTTAGAGAGGTTACGGAATGAGCAGTTCTTC	CASSLERLRNEQFF
.	TRBJ2-7	.	TRBV15	15	TGTGCCACCAGCAGAGATCTGGGCCCTAACTACGAGCAGTACTTC	CATSRDLGPNYEQYF
.	TRBJ2-7	once	TRBV4-1	15	TGCGCCAGCAGCCATATTGGGGGGGCCGGCTACGAGCAGTACTTC	CASSHIGGAGYEQYF
.	TRBJ1-1	.	TRBV5-1	15	TGCGCCAGCAGCTTGGCCAACGCAGGGAATAATGAAGCTTTCTTT	CASSLANAGNNEAFF
.	TRBJ1-5	.	TRBV29-1	13	TGCAGCGTTGCTGGCCATTGGGACCAGCCCCAGCATTTT	CSVAGHWDQPQHF
.	TRBJ2-7	.	TRBV28	13	TGTGCCAGCAGAAACAGGGTGGATTACGAGCAGTACTTC	CASRNRVDYEQYF
TRBD2	TRBJ2-5	.	TRBV7-3	15	TGTGCCAGCAGCGCCGGGGGGGGAAGCCAAGAGACCCAGTACTTC	CASSAGGGSQETQYF
.	TRBJ2-3	.	TRBV11-2	12	TGTGCCAGCAGCTCTGCAGGAGATACGCAGTATTTT	CASSSAGDTQYF
.	TRBJ1-5	.	TRBV19	15	TGTGCCAGTAGTCCGCTCACCAAGGATCTGAGGCCCCAGCATTTT	CASSPLTKDLRPQHF
.	TRBJ1-6	.	TRBV30	16	TGTGCCTGGAGCACCCAAGACAGCCACTACAATTCACCCCTCCACTTT	CAWSTQDSHYNSPLHF
.	TRBJ1-2	.	TRBV6-1	15	TGTGCCAGCAGTGAAGCAGAGAGGGGGAGGGAAGGCTACACCTTC	CASSEAERGREGYTF
.	TRBJ1-2	.	TRBV19	13	TGTGCCAGTAGTATCGGATTAAACCTTGGCTACACCTTC	CASSIGLNLGYTF
TRBD1	TRBJ1-1	few	TRBV2	14	TGTGCCAGCAGTTTGGACAGGGGTAACACTGAAGCTTTCTTT	CASSLDRGNTEAFF
.	TRBJ2-5	.	TRBV10-2	13	TGCGCCAGCAGTGGGGGATTTAGAGAGACCCAGTACTTC	CASSGGFRETQYF
.	TRBJ1-5	.	TRBV6-1	16	TGTGCCAGCAGTGAAGGGACGGCTCGATTCGATCAGCCCCAGCATTTT	CASSEGTARFDQPQHF
.	TRBJ1-2	.	TRBV19	13	TGTGCCAGTAGTATTTCGGGAAACAATGGCTACACCTTC	CASSISGNNGYTF
TRBD1	TRBJ1-4	.	TRBV7-6	13	TGTGCCAGCAGCCGGGACAGGGGCGAAAAACTGTTTTTT	CASSRDRGEKLFF
.	TRBJ1-2	.	TRBV7-9	12	TGTGCCAGCAGTCCCCCGGGGGGCGGCTACACCTTC	CASSPPGGGYTF
.	TRBJ1-1	.	TRBV2	15	TGTGCCAGCAGTGGCCCGGGGACTTCAGGGGCTGAAGCTTTCTTT	CASSGPGTSGAEAFF
.	TRBJ2-7	.	TRBV7-9	14	TGTGCCAGCAGCGAACTGACAGGCTCCTACGAGCAGTACTTC	CASSELTGSYEQYF
.	TRBJ2-5	.	TRBV5-1	15	TGCGCCAGCAGCTTTGCAGGGTATCGAGAAGAGACCCAGTACTTC	CASSFAGYREETQYF
.	TRBJ1-2	.	TRBV4-2	14	TGTGCCAGCAGCCAAGATCGACAGTTGGCCGGCTACACCTTC	CASSQDRQLAGYTF
.	TRBJ2-1	.	TRBV15	12	TGTGCCACCAGCAGATTCTATAGTGAGCAGTTCTTC	CATSRFYSEQFF
.	TRBJ1-2	.	TRBV4-1	16	TGCGCCAGCAGCCCCAGCCTTGGACGGGCGAACTATGGCTACACCTTC	CASSPSLGRANYGYTF
TRBD2	TRBJ2-1	once	TRBV5-6	14	TGTGCCAGCAGCCGGGGACTAGCGGGGGGCGAGCAGTTCTTC	CASSRGLAGGEQFF
.	TRBJ2-1	.	TRBV10-3	17	TGTGCCATCAGTACGAGTTTGACGGGGAGCTCCTACAATGAGCAGTTCTTC	CAISTSLTGSSYNEQFF
.	TRBJ1-6	.	TRBV2	12	TGTGCCAGCAGGAGGATTAATTCACCCCTCCACTTT	CASRRINSPLHF
.	TRBJ1-2	.	TRBV5-6	16	TGTGCCAGCAGCTTGGAAGGGATTGGACGAGTCTATGGCTACACCTTC	CASSLEGIGRVYGYTF
.	TRBJ1-2	.	TRBV28	12	TGTGCCAGCAGTTTAGGGGGGTATGGCTACACCTTC	CASSLGGYGYTF
.	TRBJ2-7	few	TRBV27	13	TGTGCCAGCAGTTTCGGGCAAAGCTACGAGCAGTACTTC	CASSFGQSYEQYF
TRBD1	TRBJ1-4	.	TRBV5-6	16	TGTGCCAGCAGCTCTCGGAGACAGGGGGCGCGTGAAAAACTGTTTTTT	CASSSRRQGAREKLFF
.	TRBJ1-5	.	TRBV19	13	TGTGCCAGTAGTTTGTCAAGTAGGGGTGCCCAGCATTTT	CASSLSSRGAQHF
.	TRBJ1-6	.	TRBV5-1	16	TGCGCCAGCAGCTCGGGGAACAGGTGGAGGGGATCACCCCTCCACTTT	CASSSGNRWRGSPLHF
TRBD2	TRBJ2-1	.	TRBV28	15	TGTGCCAGCAGCCGGAGCGGGGGGGGGTACAATGAGCAGTTCTTC	CASSRSGGGYNEQFF
.	TRBJ2-3	.	TRBV5-1	15	TGCGCCAGCAGCTTGGGGGGGGTCGGCACAGATACGCAGTATTTT	CASSLGGVGTDTQYF
.	TRBJ2-7	.	TRBV5-5	15	TGTGCCAGCAGCCCCCCCGCAGGGCCGGCCTACGAGCAGTACTTC	CASSPPAGPAYEQYF
.	TRBJ1-1	.	TRBV7-3	16	TGTGCCAGCAGCTTAACGTTAGGTTTCGGGAACACTGAAGCTTTCTTT	CASSLTLGFGNTEAFF
.	TRBJ1-4	.	TRBV5-1	15	TGCGCCAGCAGCTCCACGCAGGGGACTAATGAAAAACTGTTTTTT	CASSSTQGTNEKLFF